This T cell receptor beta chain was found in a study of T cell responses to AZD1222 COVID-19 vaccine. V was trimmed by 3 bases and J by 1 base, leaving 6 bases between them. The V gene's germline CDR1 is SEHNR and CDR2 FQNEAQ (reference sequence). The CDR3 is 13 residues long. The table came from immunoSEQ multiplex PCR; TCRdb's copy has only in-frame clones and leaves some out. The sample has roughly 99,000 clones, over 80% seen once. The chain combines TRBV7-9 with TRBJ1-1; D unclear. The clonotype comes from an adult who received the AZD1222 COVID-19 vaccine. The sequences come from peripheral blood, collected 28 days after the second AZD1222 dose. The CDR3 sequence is CASSLVWNTEAFF. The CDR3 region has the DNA TGTGCCAGCAGCTTGGTTTGGAACACTGAAGCTTTCTTT. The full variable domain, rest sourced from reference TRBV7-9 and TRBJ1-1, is DTGVSQNPRHKITKRGQNVTFRCDPISEHNRLYWYRQTLGQGPEFLTYFQNEAQLEKSRLLSDRFSAERPKGSFSTLEIQRTEQGDSAMYLCASSLVWNTEAFFGQGTRLTVV.